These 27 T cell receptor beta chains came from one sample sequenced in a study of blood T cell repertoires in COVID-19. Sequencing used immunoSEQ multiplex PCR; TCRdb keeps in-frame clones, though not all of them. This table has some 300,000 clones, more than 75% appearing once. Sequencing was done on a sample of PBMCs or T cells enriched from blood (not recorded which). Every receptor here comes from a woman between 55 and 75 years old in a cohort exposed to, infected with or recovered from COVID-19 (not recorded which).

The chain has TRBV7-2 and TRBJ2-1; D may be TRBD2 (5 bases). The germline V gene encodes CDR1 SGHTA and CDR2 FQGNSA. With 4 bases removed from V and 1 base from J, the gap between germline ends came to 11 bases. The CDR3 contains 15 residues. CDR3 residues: CASSSQRISYNEQFF. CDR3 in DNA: TGTGCCAGCAGCTCCCAGCGGATTTCCTACAATGAGCAGTTCTTC. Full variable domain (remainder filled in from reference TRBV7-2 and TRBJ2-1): GAGVSQSPSNKVTEKGKDVELRCDPISGHTALYWYRQSLGQGLEFLIYFQGNSAPDKSGLPSDRFSAERTGGSVSTLTIQRTQQEDSAVYLCASSSQRISYNEQFFGPGTRLTVL.

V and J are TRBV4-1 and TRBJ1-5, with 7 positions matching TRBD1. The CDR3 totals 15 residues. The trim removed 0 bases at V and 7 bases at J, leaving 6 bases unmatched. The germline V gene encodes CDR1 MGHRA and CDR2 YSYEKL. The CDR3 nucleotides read TGCGCCAGCAGCCAAGAGGGGACAGCCCAACAGCCCCAGCATTTT. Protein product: CASSQEGTAQQPQHF.

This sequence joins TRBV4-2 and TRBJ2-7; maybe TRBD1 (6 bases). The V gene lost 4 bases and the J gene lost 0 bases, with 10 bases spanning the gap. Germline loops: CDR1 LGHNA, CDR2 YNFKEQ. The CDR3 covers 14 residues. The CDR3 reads CASSRQGSSYEQYF. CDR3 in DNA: TGTGCCAGCAGCCGGCAGGGGAGCTCCTACGAGCAGTACTTC.

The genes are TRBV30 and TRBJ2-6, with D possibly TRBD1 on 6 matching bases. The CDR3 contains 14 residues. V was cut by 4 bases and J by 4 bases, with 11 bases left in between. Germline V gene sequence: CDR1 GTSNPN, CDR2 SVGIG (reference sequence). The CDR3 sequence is CAWNRAGGANVLTF. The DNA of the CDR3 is TGTGCCTGGAACAGGGCAGGAGGGGCCAACGTCCTGACTTTC.

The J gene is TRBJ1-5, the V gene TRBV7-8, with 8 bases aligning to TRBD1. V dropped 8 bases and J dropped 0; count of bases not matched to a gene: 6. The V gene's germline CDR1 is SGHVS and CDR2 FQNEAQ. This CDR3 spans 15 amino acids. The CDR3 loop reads CASCQGARSNQPQHF. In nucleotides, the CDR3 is TGTGCCAGCTGTCAGGGGGCACGTAGCAATCAGCCCCAGCATTTT.

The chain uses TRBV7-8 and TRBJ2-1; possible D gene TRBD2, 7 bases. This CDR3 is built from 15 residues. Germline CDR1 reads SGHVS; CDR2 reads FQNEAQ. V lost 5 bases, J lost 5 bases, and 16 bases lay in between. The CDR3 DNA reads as TGTGCCAGCAGCGTAACAGGGAGGGAGGACAATGAGCAGTTCTTC. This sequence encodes CASSVTGREDNEQFF.

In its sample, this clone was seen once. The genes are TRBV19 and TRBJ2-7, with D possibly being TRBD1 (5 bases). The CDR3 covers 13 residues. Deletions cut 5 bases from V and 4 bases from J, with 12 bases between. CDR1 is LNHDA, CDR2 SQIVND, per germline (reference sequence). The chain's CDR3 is CASSVDTFYEQYF. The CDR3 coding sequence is TGTGCCAGTAGTGTGGACACTTTTTACGAGCAGTACTTC.

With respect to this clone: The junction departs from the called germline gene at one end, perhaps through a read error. The chain's CDR3 is CASSIAGTGNEQYF. In nucleotides, the CDR3 is TGTGCCAGCAGCATAGCCGGGACAGGAAACGAGCAGTACTTC. The chain employs TRBV7-6 and TRBJ2-7, with 8 bases aligning to TRBD1. CDR1 and CDR2 (germline): SGHVS, FNYEAQ. This CDR3 is 14 amino acids long.

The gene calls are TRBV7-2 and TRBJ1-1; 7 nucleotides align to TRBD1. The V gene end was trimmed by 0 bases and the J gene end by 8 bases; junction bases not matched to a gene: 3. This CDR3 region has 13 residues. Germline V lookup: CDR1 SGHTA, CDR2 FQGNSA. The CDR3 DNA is TGTGCCAGCAGCTTAGCCAGGGGGGACGAAGCTTTCTTT. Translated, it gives CASSLARGDEAFF.

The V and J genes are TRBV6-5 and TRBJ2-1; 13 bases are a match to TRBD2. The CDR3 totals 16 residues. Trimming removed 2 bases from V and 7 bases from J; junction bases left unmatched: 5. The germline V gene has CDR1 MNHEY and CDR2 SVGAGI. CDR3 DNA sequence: TGTGCCAGCAGTTACAGGGGGACTAGCGGGAAGAATGAGCAGTTCTTC. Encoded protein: CASSYRGTSGKNEQFF.

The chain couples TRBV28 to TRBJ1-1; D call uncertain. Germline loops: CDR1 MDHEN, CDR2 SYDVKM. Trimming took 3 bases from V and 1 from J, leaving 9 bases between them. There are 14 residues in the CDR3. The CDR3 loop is CASSFAWANTEAFF. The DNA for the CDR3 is TGTGCCAGCAGTTTTGCGTGGGCGAACACTGAAGCTTTCTTT.

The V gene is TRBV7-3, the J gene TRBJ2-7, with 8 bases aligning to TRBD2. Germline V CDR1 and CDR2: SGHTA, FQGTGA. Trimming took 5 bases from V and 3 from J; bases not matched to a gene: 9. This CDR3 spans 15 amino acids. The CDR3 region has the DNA TGTGCCAGCAGCACCAAAGCGGGAGCGGGCTACGAGCAGTACTTC. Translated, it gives CASSTKAGAGYEQYF.

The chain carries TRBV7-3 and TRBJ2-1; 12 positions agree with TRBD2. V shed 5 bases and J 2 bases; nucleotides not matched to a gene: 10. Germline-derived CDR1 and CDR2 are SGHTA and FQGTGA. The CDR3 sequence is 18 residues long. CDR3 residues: CASSPRWTSGITYNEQFF. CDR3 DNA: TGTGCCAGCAGCCCACGGTGGACTAGCGGGATCACCTACAATGAGCAGTTCTTC. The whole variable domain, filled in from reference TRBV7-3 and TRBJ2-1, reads GAGVSQTPSNKVTEKGKYVELRCDPISGHTALYWYRQSLGQGPEFLIYFQGTGAADDSGLPNDRFFAVRPEGSVSTLKIQRTERGDSAVYLCASSPRWTSGITYNEQFFGPGTRLTVL.

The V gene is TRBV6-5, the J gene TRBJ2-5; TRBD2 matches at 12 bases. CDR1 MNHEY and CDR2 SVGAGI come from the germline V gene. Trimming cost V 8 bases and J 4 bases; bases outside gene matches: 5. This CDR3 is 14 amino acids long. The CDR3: CASALAGGGETQYF. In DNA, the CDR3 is TGTGCCAGCGCCCTAGCGGGAGGGGGAGAGACCCAGTACTTC.

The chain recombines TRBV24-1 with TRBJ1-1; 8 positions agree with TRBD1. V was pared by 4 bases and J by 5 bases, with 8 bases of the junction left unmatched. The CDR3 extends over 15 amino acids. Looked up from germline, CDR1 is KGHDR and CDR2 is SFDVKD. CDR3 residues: CATSDSIGQGTEAFF. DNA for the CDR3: TGTGCCACCAGTGACTCGATCGGACAGGGAACTGAAGCTTTCTTT.

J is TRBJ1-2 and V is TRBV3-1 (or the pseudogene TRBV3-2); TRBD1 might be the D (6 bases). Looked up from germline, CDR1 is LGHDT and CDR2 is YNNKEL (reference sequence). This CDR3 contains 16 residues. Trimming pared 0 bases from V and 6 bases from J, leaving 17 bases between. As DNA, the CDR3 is TGTGCCAGCAGCCAAGATAGGGGGATGGGCCCCAATGGCTACACCTTC. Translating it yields CASSQDRGMGPNGYTF.

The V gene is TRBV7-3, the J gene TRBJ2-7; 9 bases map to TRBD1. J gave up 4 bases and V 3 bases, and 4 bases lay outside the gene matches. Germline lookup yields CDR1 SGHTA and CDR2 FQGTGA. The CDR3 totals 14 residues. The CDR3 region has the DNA TGTGCCAGCAGCTTCGGGACAGGGTCTTACGAGCAGTACTTC. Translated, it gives CASSFGTGSYEQYF.

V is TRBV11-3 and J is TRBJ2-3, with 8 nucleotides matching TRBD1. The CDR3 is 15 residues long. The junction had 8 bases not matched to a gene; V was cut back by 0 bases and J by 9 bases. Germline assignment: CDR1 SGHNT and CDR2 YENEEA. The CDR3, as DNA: TGTGCCAGCAGCTTAGACGGGGACAGGTGGTCCACGCAGTATTTT. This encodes CASSLDGDRWSTQYF.

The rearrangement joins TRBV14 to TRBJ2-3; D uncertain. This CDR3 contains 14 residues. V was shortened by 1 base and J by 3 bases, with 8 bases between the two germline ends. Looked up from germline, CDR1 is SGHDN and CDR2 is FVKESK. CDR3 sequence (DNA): TGTGCCAGCAGCCAAGGAATACAAACAGATACGCAGTATTTT. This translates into CASSQGIQTDTQYF.

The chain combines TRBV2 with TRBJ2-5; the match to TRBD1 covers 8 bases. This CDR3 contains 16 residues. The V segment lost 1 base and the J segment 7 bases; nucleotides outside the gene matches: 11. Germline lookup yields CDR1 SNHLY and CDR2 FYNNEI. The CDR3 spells CASSEGSAGGGGTQYF. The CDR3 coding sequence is TGTGCCAGCAGTGAAGGGTCGGCAGGGGGCGGAGGGACCCAGTACTTC.

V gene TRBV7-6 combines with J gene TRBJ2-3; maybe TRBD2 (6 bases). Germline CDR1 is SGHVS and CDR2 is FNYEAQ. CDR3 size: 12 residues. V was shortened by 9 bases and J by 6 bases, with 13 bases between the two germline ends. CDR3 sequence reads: CASAPGEDTQYF. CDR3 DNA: TGTGCCAGTGCTCCGGGAGAGGATACGCAGTATTTT.

CDR3 sequence: CASSQGLAGPYEQYF. In DNA, the CDR3 is TGCGCCAGCAGCCAAGGACTAGCGGGTCCCTACGAGCAGTACTTC. V and J are TRBV4-1 and TRBJ2-7; TRBD2 matches 10 bases. In germline, CDR1 is MGHRA, CDR2 YSYEKL. V lost 1 base and J lost 2; bases outside the gene matches: 2. This CDR3 region has 15 residues.

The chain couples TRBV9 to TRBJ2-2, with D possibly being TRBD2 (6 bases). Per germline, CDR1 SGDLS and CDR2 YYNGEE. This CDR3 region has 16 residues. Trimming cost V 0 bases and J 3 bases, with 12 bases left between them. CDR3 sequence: CASSVAGGKYTGELFF. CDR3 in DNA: TGTGCCAGCAGCGTAGCGGGCGGGAAGTACACCGGGGAGCTGTTTTTT.

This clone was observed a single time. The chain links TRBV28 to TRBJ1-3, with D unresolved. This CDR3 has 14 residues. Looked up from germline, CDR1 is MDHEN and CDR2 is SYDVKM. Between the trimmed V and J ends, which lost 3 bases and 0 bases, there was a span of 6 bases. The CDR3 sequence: CASSFTSSGNTIYF. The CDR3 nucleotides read TGTGCCAGCAGTTTTACCAGCTCTGGAAACACCATATATTTT.

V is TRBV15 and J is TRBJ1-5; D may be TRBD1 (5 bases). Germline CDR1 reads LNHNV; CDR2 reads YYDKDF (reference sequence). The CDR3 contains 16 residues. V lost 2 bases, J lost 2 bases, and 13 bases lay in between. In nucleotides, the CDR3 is TGTGCCACCAGCAGACCCCCGGGGGTCGGCAATCAGCCCCAGCATTTT. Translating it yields CATSRPPGVGNQPQHF.

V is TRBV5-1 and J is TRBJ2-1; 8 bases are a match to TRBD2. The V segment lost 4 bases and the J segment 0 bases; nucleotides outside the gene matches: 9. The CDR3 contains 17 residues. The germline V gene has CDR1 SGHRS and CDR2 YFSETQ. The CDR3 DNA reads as TGCGCCAGCAGCCCGCCCCCAAGCGGGAGCTCCTACAATGAGCAGTTCTTC. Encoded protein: CASSPPPSGSSYNEQFF. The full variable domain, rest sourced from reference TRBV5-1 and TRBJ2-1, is KAGVTQTPRYLIKTRGQQVTLSCSPISGHRSVSWYQQTPGQGLQFLFEYFSETQRNKGNFPGRFSGRQFSNSRSEMNVSTLELGDSALYLCASSPPPSGSSYNEQFFGPGTRLTVL.

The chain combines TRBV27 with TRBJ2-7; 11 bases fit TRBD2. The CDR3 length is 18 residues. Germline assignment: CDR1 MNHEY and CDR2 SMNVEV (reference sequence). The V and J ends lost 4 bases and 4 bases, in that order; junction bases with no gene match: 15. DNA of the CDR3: TGTGCCAGCAGTTCCCCCCGGGTAGTAGCGGGAGGGCGGTACGAGCAGTACTTC. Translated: CASSSPRVVAGGRYEQYF.